This TCR beta chain was sequenced for a study of blood T cell repertoires in COVID-19 (dated by TCRdb to about 2020). Describing the broader study: Collaborator samples came from the United States, Italy and Spain and covered acute and convalescent phases of COVID-19. The prospective study material was composed of cDNA or gDNA derived from T cells, B-cell-depleted T cells, or PBMCs. The dataset comprised deeply sampled blood TCRbeta repertoires from subjects exposed to, actively infected with, or recovered from COVID-19. The repertoires were released in a freely available public database intended as a resource for research on the immune response to SARS-CoV-2. Samples were obtained from the ongoing ImmuneRACE study (first 160 participants) and from over 1,000 subjects provided by 6 global collaborators. A de-identified subject ID, COVID-19 status, age in years and sex were almost always included in the sample metadata. Where available, HLA class I and class II types were taken from metadata supplied by the sample provider and were not determined by assay-based typing. The full study reports these points: The amount of clinical and demographic metadata varied by source and participant and was provided uncurated.

One collaborating source in Seattle enrolled patients while the patients were actively infected and followed the patients over time throughout the course of disease. Collaborating institutions collected whole blood in K2EDTA tubes following their own protocols. For TCRbeta analysis, collaborators shipped samples in one of three forms: frozen whole blood, isolated PBMCs, or DNA extracted from either of those sample types. The immunoSEQ Assay, a bias-controlled multiplex PCR, was used to amplify TCRbeta CDR3 regions from genomic DNA. For the original study's pipeline: The number of nucleated cells in each sample was estimated by amplification of reference gene primers within the assay. To quantify the absolute abundance of each unique TCRbeta CDR3 rearrangement, sequence reads were collapsed and filtered. For each sample, productive Simpson clonality was calculated by taking the square root of Simpson's diversity index across productive rearrangements. What TCRdb holds here is the immuneACCESS table cut down to in-frame rearrangements. Part of the clones is not present; checked against another copy, under half of the missing clones reflect an unresolved V gene, and the others are unexplained. V and J calls and clone size are as listed in that table; D and trimming were resolved from the DNA. This sample lists just over 300,000 clones; roughly 86% were detected once. The ten largest clones take up 1.5% to 2% of the sample.

CDR1 and CDR2, looked up from the germline V gene, are SGHDT and YYEEEE. Germline trimming amounts to 4 bases on V and 5 bases on J, with 5 as the count of junction bases outside the gene matches. Counted from cysteine to phenylalanine, this CDR3 has 15 amino acids. Just the 45-base CDR3 DNA is kept, in frame starting at base 1. A word on this clone: Its antigen is currently not known. Base qualities are not recorded, but no much larger clone differs from it by a single base.

What was sequenced was peripheral blood. The clonotype comes from a woman aged 25-40 years with COVID-19, enrolled during active disease. Recombination linked TRBV5-6 to TRBJ1-3; 11 central bases correspond to TRBD1. The CDR3 is CASSRRTGGRNTIYF. The nucleotides read TGTGCCAGCAGCCGTCGGACAGGGGGCCGAAACACCATATATTTT.